This T cell receptor beta chain is drawn from a study of blood T cell repertoires in COVID-19. There are 18 residues in the CDR3. CDR1 and CDR2 from the germline V gene are LNHDA and SQIVND (reference sequence). Germline trimming cut 0 bases from V and 0 bases from J; bases unmatched to any gene: 7. The authors' processing: Reference gene primer amplification gave nucleated cell count estimates. The table came from immunoSEQ multiplex PCR; TCRdb's copy has only in-frame clones and leaves some out. The V and J calls and clone size are taken from that table; D and trimming were inferred from the DNA. The repertoire holds fewer than 250,000 clones, with 90% to 95% as singletons.

The V gene is TRBV19, the J gene TRBJ1-1; TRBD1 aligns across 10 bases. Sequenced: peripheral blood. This clonotype was sampled from a man aged 55 to 69 with COVID-19, enrolled during active disease. In DNA form, the CDR3 reads TGTGCCAGTAGTATAGATTGGGGGACAGGGGCGATGAACACTGAAGCTTTCTTT. Translated, it gives CASSIDWGTGAMNTEAFF.